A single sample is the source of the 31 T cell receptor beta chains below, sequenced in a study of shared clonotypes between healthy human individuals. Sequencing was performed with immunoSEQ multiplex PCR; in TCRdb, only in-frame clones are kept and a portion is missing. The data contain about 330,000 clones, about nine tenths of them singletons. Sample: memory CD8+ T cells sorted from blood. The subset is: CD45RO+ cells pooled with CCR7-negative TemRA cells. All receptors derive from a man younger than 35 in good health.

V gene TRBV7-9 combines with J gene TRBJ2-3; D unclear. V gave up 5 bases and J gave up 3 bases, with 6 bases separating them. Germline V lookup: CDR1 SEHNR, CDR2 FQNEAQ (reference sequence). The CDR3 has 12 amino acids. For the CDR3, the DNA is TGTGCCAGCAGCCCCGCTACAGATACGCAGTATTTT. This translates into CASSPATDTQYF. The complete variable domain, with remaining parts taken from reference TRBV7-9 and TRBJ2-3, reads DTGVSQNPRHKITKRGQNVTFRCDPISEHNRLYWYRQTLGQGPEFLTYFQNEAQLEKSRLLSDRFSAERPKGSFSTLEIQRTEQGDSAMYLCASSPATDTQYFGPGTRLTVL.

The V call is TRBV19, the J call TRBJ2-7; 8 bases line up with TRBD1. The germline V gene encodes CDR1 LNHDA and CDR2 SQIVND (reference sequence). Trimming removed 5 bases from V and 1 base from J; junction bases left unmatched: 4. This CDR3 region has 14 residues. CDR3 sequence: CASSLGQGSYEQYF. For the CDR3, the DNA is TGTGCCAGTAGTCTCGGACAGGGTTCCTACGAGCAGTACTTC.

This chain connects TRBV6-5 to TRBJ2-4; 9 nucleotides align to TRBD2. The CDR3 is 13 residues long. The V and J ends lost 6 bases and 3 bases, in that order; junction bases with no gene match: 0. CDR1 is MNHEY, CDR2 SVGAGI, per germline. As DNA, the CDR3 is TGTGCCAGCAGGACTAGCGGCAAAAACATTCAGTACTTC. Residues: CASRTSGKNIQYF.

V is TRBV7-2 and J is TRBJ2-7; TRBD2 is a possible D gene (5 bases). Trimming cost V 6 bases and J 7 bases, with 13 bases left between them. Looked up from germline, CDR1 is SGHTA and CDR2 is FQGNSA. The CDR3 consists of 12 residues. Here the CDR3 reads CASSYGRGEQYF. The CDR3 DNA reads TGTGCCAGCAGTTATGGACGGGGAGAGCAGTACTTC.

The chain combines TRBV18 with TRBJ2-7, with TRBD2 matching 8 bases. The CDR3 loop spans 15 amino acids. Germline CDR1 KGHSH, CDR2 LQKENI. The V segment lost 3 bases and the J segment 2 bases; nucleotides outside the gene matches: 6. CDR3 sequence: CASSPPSAGAYEQYF. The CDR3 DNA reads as TGTGCCAGCTCACCCCCCTCAGCGGGGGCCTACGAGCAGTACTTC.

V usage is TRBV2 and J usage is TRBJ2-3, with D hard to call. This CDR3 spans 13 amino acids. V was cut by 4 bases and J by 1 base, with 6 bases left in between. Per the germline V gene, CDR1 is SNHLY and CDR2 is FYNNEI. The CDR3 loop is CASSVTGTDTQYF. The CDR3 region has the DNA TGTGCCAGCAGTGTTACAGGCACAGATACGCAGTATTTT.

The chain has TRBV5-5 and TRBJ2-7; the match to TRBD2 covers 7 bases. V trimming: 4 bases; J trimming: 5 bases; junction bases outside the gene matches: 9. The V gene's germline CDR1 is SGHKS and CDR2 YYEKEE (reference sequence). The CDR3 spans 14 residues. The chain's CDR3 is CASSPTVAGDEQYF. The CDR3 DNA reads TGTGCCAGCAGCCCAACAGTGGCGGGGGACGAGCAGTACTTC.

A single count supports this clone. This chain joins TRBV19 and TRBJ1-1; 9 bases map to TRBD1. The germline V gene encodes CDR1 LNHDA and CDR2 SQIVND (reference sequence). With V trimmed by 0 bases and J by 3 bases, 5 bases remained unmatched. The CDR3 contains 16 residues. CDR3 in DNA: TGTGCCAGTAGTATAGACCCGACAGGGGGGGACACTGAAGCTTTCTTT. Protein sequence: CASSIDPTGGDTEAFF.

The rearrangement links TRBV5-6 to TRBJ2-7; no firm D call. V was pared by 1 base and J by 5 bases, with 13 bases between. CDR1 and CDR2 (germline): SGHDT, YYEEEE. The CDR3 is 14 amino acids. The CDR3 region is CASSLQRWYHEQYF. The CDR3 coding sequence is TGTGCCAGCAGCTTGCAGCGTTGGTACCACGAGCAGTACTTC.

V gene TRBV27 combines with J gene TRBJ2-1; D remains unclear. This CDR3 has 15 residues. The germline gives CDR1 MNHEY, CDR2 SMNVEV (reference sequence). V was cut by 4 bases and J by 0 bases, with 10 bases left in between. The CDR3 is CASSYRDTSYNEQFF. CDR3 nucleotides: TGTGCCAGCAGTTATAGAGACACCTCCTACAATGAGCAGTTCTTC.

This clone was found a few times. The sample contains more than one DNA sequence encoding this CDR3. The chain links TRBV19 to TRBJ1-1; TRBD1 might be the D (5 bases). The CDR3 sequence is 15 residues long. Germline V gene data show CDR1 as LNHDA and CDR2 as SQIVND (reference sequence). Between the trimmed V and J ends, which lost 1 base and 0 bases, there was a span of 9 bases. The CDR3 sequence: CASSIVPGLNTEAFF. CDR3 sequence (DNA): TGTGCCAGTAGTATAGTTCCGGGGCTGAACACTGAAGCTTTCTTT.

CDR3 sequence: CASSEGTGTHEQYF. DNA for the CDR3: TGTGCCAGCAGCGAAGGGACAGGGACCCACGAGCAGTACTTC. The V and J genes are TRBV5-4 and TRBJ2-7; 9 bases agree with TRBD1. This CDR3 has 14 residues. V lost 4 bases and J lost 5; bases outside the gene matches: 7. CDR1 is SGHNT, CDR2 YYREEE, per germline (reference sequence).

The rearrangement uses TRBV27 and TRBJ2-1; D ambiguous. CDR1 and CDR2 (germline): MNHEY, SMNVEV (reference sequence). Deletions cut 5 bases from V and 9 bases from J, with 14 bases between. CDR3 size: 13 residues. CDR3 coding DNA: TGTGCCAGCAGTCCCCAACAAGCGATTGAGCAGTTCTTC. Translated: CASSPQQAIEQFF.

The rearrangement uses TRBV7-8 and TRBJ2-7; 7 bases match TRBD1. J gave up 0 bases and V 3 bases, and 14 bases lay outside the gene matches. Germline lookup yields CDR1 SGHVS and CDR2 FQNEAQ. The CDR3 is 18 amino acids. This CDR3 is CASSFPGGAPTGSYEQYF. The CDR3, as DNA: TGTGCCAGCAGCTTTCCAGGGGGAGCCCCAACCGGCTCCTACGAGCAGTACTTC.

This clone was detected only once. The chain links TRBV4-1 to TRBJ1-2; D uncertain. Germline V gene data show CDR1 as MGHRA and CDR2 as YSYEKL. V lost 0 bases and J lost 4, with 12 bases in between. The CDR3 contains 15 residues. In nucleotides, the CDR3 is TGCGCCAGCAGCCAAGATAAATCAACCGGCTATGGCTACACCTTC. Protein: CASSQDKSTGYGYTF.

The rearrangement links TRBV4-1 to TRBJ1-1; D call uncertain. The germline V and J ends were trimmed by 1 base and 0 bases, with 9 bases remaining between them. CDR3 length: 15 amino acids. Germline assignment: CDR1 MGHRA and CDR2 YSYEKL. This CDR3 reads CASSQVGLLNTEAFF. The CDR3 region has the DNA TGCGCCAGCAGCCAAGTCGGACTCCTGAACACTGAAGCTTTCTTT.

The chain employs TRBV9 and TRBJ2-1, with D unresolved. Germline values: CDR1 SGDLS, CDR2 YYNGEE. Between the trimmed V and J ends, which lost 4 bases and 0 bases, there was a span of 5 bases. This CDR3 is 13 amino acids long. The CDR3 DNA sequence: TGTGCCAGCAGCACGAGCTCCTACAATGAGCAGTTCTTC. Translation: CASSTSSYNEQFF.

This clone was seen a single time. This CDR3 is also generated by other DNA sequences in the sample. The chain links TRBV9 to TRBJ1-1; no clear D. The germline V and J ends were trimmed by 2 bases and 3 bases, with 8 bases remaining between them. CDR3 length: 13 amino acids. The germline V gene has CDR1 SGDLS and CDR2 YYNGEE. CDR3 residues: CASSVGSYTEAFF. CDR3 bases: TGTGCCAGCAGCGTGGGATCATACACTGAAGCTTTCTTT.

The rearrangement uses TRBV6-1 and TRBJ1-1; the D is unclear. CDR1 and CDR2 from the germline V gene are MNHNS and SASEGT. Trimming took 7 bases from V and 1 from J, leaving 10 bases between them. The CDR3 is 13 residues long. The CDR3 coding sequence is TGTGCCAGCACCGAGACACAGAACACTGAAGCTTTCTTT. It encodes CASTETQNTEAFF.

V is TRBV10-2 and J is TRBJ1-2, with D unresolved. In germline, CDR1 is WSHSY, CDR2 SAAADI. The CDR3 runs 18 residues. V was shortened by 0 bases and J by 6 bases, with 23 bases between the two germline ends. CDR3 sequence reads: CASSESMDGSLRRNGYTF. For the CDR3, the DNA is TGCGCCAGCAGTGAGTCGATGGACGGATCCCTTCGTCGTAATGGCTACACCTTC.

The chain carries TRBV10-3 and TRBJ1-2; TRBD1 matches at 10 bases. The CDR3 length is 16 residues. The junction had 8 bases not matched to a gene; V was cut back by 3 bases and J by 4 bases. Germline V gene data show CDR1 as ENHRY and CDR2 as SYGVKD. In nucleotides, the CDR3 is TGTGCCATCAGTGATGGGGACAGGGGTGGTGGCTATGGCTACACCTTC. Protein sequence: CAISDGDRGGGYGYTF.

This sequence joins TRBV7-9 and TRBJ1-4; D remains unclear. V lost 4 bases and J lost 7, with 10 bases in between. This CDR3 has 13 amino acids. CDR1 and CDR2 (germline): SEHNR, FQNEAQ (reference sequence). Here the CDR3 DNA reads TGTGCCAGCAGCTATACAGCGGGTGAAAAACTGTTTTTT. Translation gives CASSYTAGEKLFF.

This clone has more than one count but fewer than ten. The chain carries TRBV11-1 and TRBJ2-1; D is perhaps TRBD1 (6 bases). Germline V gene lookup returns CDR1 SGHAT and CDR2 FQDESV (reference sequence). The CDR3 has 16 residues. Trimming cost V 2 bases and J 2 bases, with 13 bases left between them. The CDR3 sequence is CASSLTGSSAYNEQFF. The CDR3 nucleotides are TGTGCCAGCAGCTTAACAGGGAGTTCGGCCTACAATGAGCAGTTCTTC.

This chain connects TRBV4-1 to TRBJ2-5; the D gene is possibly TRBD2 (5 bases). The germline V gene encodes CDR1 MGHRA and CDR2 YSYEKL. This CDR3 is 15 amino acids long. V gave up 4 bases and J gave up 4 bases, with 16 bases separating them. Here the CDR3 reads CASSLETRRGETQYF. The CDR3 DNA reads TGCGCCAGCAGCCTCGAAACAAGACGGGGAGAGACCCAGTACTTC.

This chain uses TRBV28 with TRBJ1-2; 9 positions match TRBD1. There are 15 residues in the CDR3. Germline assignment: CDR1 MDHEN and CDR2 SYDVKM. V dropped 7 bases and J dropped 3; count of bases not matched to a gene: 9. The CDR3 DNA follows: TGTGCCAGCACCCTGACAGGGGGAGAGGACTATGGCTACACCTTC. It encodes CASTLTGGEDYGYTF.

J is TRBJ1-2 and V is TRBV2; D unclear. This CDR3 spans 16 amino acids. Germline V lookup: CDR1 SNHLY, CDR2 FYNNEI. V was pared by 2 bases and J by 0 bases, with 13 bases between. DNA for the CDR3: TGTGCCAGCAGTGAATCACAGCTATTTACTAACTATGGCTACACCTTC. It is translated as CASSESQLFTNYGYTF.

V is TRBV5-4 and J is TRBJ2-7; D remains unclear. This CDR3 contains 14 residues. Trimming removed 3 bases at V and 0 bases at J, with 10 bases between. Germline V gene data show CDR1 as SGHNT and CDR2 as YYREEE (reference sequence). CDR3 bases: TGTGCCAGCAGCTCGCCTGGCACCTCCTACGAGCAGTACTTC. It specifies CASSSPGTSYEQYF.

The chain's CDR3 is CASFHRENQPQHF. In DNA, the CDR3 is TGCGCCAGCTTCCACAGGGAAAATCAGCCCCAGCATTTT. The chain uses TRBV5-1 and TRBJ1-5; D is possibly TRBD1 (6 bases). Trimming stripped 7 bases from V and 4 bases from J, with 12 bases between. The germline gives CDR1 SGHRS, CDR2 YFSETQ. The length of the CDR3 is 13 residues.

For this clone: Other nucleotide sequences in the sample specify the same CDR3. This CDR3 reads CASSWAGETQYF. CDR3 sequence (DNA): TGTGCCAGCAGCTGGGCAGGGGAGACCCAGTACTTC. J is TRBJ2-5 and V is TRBV11-2; D may be TRBD1 (5 bases). Trimming removed 4 bases from V and 5 bases from J, with 8 bases in between. The CDR3 is made up of 12 amino acids. Germline CDR1 and CDR2: SGHAT and FQNNGV.

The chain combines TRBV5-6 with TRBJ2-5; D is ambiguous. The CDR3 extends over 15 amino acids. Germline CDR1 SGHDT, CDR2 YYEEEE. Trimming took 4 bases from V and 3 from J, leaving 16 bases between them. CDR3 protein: CASSQVIRVEETQYF. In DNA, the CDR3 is TGTGCCAGCAGCCAAGTTATTAGAGTGGAAGAGACCCAGTACTTC.

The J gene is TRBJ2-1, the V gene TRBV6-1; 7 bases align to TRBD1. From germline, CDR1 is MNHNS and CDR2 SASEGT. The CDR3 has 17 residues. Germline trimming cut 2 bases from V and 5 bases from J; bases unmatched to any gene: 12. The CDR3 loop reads CASSEKLGQYRNNEQFF. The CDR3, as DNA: TGTGCCAGCAGTGAAAAGCTGGGACAGTATCGAAACAATGAGCAGTTCTTC.